The following is a TCR beta chain sequence with its context. Its antigen is undetermined. V lost 0 bases and J lost 4, with 8 bases in between. Per the germline V gene, CDR1 is SGDLS and CDR2 is YYNGEE. This CDR3 has 14 residues. Libraries were prepared by immunoSEQ multiplex PCR; TCRdb keeps only in-frame clonotypes and omits some of them. The sample comprises more than 4,000 clones, around two thirds of which are singletons, and around half rests with the top ten. This entry is derived from a study of lymphopenia after photon versus proton radiotherapy. Whole-study findings and limits: After lymphocyte nadir, photon-treated repertoires showed oligoclonal expansion, especially CD8+ Temra. In patients who died, overall survival fell as post-nadir TCR diversity dropped more.

Material: peripheral blood, obtained from a patient treated with proton-based radiotherapy. The chain is built from TRBV9 and TRBJ2-1; D remains ambiguous. This receptor was identified in a man older than 75 with esophageal cancer. CDR3 sequence (DNA): TGTGCCAGCAGCGTAGTTGGGGTATACAATGAGCAGTTCTTC. Protein sequence: CASSVVGVYNEQFF.